This T cell receptor beta chain was found in a study of response to subunit inactivated influenza vaccine. TCRdb reprocessed the RT-PCR reads via MiXCR and lists one record per CDR3 protein. The sample has some 550,000 distinct CDR3 sequences, approximately 22% seen once; the top ten hold about 3%. With 9 bases clipped from V and 1 base from J, the junction kept 19 bases outside the gene matches. The length of the CDR3 is 17 residues. The germline V gene encodes CDR1 SGHKS and CDR2 YYEKEE (reference sequence). This same sample was also part of a study on T cells expressing NK-cell markers. That source notes: UMI-tagged 5'RACE template switching yielded the TCR beta cDNA. Several of the experiments relied on an anti-gamma-delta TCR antibody so that only alpha-beta TCR T cells were sorted.

The TCR originated in a man aged 45 to 65 who received an inactivated influenza vaccine. V and J are TRBV5-5 and TRBJ2-7; 7 bases line up with TRBD2. The starting material was CD4+ T cells sorted from PBMCs, obtained roughly 12 days after vaccination. The CDR3 DNA reads as TGTGCCACCAGAGGCCCTATATTAGCGGGTGGTTCCTACGAGCAGTACTTC. Translated, it gives CATRGPILAGGSYEQYF. The entire variable domain, with the rest obtained from reference TRBV5-5 and TRBJ2-7, is as follows: DAGVTQSPTHLIKTRGQQVTLRCSPISGHKSVSWYQQVLGQGPQFIFQYYEKEERGRGNFPDRFSARQFPNYSSELNVNALLLGDSALYLCATRGPILAGGSYEQYFGPGTRLTVT.